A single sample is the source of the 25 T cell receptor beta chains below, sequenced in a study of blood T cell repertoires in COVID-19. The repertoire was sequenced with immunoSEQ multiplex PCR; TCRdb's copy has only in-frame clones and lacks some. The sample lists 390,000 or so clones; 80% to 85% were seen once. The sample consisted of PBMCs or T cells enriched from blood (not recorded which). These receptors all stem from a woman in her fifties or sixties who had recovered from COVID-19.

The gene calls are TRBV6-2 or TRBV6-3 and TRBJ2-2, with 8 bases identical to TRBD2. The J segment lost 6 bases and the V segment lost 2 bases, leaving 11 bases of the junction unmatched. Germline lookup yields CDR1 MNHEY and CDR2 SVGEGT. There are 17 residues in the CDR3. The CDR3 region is CASSYPPGGRRSGELFF. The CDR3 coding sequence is TGTGCCAGCAGTTACCCGCCCGGCGGGAGGAGGTCCGGGGAGCTGTTTTTT.

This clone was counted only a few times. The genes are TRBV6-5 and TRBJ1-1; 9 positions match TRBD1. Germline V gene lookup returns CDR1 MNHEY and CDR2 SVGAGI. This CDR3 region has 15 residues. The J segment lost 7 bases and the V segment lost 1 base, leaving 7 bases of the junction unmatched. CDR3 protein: CASSYWGQGASEAFF. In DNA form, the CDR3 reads TGTGCCAGCAGTTACTGGGGACAGGGAGCGAGTGAAGCTTTCTTT.

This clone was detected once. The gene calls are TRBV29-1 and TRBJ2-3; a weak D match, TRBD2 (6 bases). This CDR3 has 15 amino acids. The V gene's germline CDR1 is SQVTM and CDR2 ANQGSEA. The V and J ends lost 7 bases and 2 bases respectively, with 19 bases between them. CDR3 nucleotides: TGCAGCGCCGTCATACTCGCGGGGCCCACAGATACGCAGTATTTT. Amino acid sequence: CSAVILAGPTDTQYF.

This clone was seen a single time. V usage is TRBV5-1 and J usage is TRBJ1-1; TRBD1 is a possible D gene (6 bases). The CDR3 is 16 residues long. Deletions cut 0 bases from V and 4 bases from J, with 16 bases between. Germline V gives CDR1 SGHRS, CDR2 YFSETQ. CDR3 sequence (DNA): TGCGCCAGCAGCTTGGTACAGGGTGCTTTGGGCACTGAAGCTTTCTTT. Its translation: CASSLVQGALGTEAFF.

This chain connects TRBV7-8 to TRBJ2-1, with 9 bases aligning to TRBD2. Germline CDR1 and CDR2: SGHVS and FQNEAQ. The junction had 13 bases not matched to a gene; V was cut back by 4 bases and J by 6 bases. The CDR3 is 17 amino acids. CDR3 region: CASSSLRLAGPLNEQFF. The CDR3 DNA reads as TGTGCCAGCAGCTCCCTTAGGCTAGCGGGGCCCCTCAATGAGCAGTTCTTC.

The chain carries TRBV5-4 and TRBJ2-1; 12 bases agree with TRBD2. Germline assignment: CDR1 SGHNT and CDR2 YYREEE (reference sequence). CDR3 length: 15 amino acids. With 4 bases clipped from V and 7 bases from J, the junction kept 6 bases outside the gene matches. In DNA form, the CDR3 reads TGTGCCAGCAGCACGGGACTAGCGGGTGGGAATGAGCAGTTCTTC. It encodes CASSTGLAGGNEQFF.

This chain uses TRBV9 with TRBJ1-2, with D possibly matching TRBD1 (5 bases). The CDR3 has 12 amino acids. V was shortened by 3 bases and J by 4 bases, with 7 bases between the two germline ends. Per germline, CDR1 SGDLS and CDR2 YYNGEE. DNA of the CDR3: TGTGCCAGCAGCGGTGGGGCCTATGGCTACACCTTC. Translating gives CASSGGAYGYTF.

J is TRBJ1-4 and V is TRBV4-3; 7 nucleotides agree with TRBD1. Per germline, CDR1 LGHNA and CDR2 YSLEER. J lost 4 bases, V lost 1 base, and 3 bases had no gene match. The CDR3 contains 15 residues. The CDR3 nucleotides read TGCGCCAGCAGCCAAGGACAGGGAGGTAATGAAAAACTGTTTTTT. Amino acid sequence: CASSQGQGGNEKLFF.

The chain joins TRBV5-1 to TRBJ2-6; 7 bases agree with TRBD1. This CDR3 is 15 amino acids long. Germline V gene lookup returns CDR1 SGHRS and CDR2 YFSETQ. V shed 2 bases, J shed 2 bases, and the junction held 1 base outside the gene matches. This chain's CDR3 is CASSLQGTGANVLTF. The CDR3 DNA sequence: TGCGCCAGCAGCTTACAGGGGACTGGGGCCAACGTCCTGACTTTC.

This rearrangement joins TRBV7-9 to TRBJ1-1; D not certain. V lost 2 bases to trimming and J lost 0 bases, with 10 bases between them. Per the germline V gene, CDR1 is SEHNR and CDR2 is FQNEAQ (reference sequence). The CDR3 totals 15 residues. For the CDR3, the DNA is TGTGCCAGCAGCTTAACCGGAGTTATGAACACTGAAGCTTTCTTT. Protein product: CASSLTGVMNTEAFF. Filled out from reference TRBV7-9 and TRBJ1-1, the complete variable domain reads DTGVSQNPRHKITKRGQNVTFRCDPISEHNRLYWYRQTLGQGPEFLTYFQNEAQLEKSRLLSDRFSAERPKGSFSTLEIQRTEQGDSAMYLCASSLTGVMNTEAFFGQGTRLTVV.

DNA for the CDR3: TGTGCCAGCTCACCATTGGGACATAGTTCACCCCTCCACTTT. Translating gives CASSPLGHSSPLHF. This rearrangement joins TRBV18 to TRBJ1-6, with D maybe TRBD1 (6 bases). The germline V and J ends were trimmed by 2 bases and 9 bases, with 11 bases remaining between them. The germline V gene has CDR1 KGHSH and CDR2 LQKENI. CDR3 size: 14 residues.

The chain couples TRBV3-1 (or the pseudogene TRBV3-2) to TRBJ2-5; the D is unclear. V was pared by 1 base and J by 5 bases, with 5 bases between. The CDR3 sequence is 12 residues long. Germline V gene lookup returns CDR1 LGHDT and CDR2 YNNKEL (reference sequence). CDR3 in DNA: TGTGCCAGCAGCCAAGGGCGGGAGACCCAGTACTTC. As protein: CASSQGRETQYF.

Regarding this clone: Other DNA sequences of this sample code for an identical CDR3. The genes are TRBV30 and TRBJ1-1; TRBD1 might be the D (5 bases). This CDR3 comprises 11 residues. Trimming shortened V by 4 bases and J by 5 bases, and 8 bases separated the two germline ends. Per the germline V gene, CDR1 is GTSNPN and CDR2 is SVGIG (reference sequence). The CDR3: CAWTRVTEAFF. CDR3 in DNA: TGTGCCTGGACCAGGGTAACTGAAGCTTTCTTT.

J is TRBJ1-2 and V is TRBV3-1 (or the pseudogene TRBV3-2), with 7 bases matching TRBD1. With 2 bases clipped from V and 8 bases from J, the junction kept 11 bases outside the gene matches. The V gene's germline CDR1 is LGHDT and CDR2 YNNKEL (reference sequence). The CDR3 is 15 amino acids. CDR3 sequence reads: CASSQKGAGGNGYTF. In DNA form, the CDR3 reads TGTGCCAGCAGCCAAAAGGGGGCAGGGGGTAACGGCTACACCTTC.

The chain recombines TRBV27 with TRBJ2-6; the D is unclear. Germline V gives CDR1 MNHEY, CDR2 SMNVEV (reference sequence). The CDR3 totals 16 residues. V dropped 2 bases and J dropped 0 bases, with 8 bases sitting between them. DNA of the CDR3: TGTGCCAGCAGTTTAAGCACTTACTCTGGGGCCAACGTCCTGACTTTC. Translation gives CASSLSTYSGANVLTF.

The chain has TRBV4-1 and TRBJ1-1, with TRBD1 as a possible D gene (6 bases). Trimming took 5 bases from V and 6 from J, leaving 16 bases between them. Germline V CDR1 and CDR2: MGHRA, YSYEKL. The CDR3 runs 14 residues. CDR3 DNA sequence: TGCGCCAGCAGCTCACAACCCGGGACACCTGAAGCTTTCTTT. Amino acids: CASSSQPGTPEAFF.

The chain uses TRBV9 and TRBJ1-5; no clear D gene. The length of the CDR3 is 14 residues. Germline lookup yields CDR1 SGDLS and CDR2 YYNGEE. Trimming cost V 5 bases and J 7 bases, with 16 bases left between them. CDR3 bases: TGTGCCAGCAGTCGAACCCCCGCCGGGCAGCCCCAGCATTTT. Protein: CASSRTPAGQPQHF.

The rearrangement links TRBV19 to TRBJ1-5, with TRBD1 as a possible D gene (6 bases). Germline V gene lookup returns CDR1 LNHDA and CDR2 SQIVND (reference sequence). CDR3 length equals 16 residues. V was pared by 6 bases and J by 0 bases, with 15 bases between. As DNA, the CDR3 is TGTGCCAGTAGCAAAGCACAGGGCGATAGCAATCAGCCCCAGCATTTT. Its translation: CASSKAQGDSNQPQHF.

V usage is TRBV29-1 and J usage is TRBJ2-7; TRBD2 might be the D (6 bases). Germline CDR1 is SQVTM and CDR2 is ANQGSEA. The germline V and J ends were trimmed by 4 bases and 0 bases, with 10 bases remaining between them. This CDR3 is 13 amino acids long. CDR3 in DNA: TGCAGCGTTGTCCACGGGAGCTCCTACGAGCAGTACTTC. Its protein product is CSVVHGSSYEQYF.

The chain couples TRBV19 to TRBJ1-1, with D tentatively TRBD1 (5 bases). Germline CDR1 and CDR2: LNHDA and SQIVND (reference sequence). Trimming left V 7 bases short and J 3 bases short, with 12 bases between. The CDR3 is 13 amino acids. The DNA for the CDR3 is TGTGCCAGTAAGGCCCAGGGTTACACTGAAGCTTTCTTT. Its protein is CASKAQGYTEAFF. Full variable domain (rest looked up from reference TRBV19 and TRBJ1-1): DGGITQSPKYLFRKEGQNVTLSCEQNLNHDAMYWYRQDPGQGLRLIYYSQIVNDFQKGDIAEGYSVSREKKESFPLTVTSAQKNPTAFYLCASKAQGYTEAFFGQGTRLTVV.

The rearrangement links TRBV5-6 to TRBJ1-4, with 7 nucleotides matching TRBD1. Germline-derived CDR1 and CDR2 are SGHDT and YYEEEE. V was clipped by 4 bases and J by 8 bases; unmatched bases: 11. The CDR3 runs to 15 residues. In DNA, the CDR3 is TGTGCCAGCAGCGCCCAGGGGGTCCTTAGGGAAAAACTGTTTTTT. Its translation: CASSAQGVLREKLFF. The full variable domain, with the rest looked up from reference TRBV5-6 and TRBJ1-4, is DAGVTQSPTHLIKTRGQQVTLRCSPKSGHDTVSWYQQALGQGPQFIFQYYEEEERQRGNFPDRFSGHQFPNYSSELNVNALLLGDSALYLCASSAQGVLREKLFFGSGTQLSVL.

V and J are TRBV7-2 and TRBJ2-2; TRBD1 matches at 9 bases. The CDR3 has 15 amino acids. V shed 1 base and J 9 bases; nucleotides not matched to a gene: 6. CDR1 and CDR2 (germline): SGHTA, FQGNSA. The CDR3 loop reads CASSLVGTGYRELFF. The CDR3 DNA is TGTGCCAGCAGCTTAGTGGGGACAGGGTACCGGGAGCTGTTTTTT.

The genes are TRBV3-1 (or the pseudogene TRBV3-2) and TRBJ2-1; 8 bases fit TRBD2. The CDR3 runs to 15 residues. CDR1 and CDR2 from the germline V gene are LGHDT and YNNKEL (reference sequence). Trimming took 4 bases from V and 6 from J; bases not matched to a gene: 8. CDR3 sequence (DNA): TGTGCCAGCAGCCCTCCGGCGGGGGGCCTCAATGAGCAGTTCTTC. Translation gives CASSPPAGGLNEQFF.

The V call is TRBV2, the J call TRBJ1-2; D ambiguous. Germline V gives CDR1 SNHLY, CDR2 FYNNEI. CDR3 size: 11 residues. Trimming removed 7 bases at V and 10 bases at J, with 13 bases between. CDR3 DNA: TGTGCCAGCATGATGGCCAATGACTACACCTTC. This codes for CASMMANDYTF.

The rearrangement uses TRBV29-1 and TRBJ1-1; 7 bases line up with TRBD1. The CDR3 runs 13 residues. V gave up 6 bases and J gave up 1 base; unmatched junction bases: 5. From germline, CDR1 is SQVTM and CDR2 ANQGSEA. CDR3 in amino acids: CSVVQGGNTEAFF. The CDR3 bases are TGCAGCGTCGTCCAGGGGGGGAACACTGAAGCTTTCTTT.